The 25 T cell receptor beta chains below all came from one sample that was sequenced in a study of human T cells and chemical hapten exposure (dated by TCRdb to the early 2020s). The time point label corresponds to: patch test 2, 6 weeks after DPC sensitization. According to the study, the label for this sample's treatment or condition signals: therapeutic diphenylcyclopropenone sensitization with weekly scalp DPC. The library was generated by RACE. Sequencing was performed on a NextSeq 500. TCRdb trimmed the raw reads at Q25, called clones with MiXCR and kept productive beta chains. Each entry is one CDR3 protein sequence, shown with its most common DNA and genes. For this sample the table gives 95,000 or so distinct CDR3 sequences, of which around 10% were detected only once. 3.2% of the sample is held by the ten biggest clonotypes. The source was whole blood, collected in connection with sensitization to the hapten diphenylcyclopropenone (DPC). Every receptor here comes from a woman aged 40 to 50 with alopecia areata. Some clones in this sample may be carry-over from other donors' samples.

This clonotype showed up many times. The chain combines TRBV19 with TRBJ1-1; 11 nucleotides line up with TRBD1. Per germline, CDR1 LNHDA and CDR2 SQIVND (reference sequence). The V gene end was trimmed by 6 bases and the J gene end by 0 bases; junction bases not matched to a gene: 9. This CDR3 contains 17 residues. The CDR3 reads CASSPLRTGGLNTEAFF. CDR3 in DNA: TGTGCCAGTAGCCCTCTGCGGACAGGGGGCCTGAACACTGAAGCTTTCTTT.

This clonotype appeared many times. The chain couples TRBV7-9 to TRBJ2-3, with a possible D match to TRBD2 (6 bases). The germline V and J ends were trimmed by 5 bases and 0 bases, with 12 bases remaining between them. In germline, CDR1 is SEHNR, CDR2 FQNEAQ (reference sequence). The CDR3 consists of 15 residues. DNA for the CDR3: TGTGCCAGCAGCCGCGGGGACTCCAGCACAGATACGCAGTATTTT. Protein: CASSRGDSSTDTQYF. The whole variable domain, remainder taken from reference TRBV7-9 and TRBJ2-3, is DTGVSQNPRHKITKRGQNVTFRCDPISEHNRLYWYRQTLGQGPEFLTYFQNEAQLEKSRLLSDRFSAERPKGSFSTLEIQRTEQGDSAMYLCASSRGDSSTDTQYFGPGTRLTVL.

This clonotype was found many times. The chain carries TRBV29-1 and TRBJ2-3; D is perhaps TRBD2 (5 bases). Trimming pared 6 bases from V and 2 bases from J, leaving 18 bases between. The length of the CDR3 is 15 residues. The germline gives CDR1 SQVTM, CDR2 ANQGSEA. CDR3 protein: CSVKEAPGPTDTQYF. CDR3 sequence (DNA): TGCAGCGTCAAGGAGGCCCCGGGCCCCACAGATACGCAGTATTTT.

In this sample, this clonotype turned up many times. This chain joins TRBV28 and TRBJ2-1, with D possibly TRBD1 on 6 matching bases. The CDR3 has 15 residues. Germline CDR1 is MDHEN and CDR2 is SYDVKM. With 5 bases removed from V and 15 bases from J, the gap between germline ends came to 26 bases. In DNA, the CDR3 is TGTGCCAGCAGTCTAATACGCTGGGACACTCCAGTTCTGTTCTTC. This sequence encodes CASSLIRWDTPVLFF.

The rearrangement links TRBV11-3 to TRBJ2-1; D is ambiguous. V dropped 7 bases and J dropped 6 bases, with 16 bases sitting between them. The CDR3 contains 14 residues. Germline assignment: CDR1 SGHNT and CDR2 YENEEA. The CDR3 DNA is TGTGCCAGCATCCCCGGTCCCCGACGCAATGAGCAGTTCTTC. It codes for CASIPGPRRNEQFF.

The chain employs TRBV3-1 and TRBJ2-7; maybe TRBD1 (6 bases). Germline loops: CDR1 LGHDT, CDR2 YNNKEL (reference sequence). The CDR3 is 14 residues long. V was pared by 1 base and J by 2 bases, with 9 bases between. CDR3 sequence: CASSQAGATYEQYF. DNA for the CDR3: TGTGCCAGCAGCCAAGCAGGGGCAACCTACGAGCAGTACTTC.

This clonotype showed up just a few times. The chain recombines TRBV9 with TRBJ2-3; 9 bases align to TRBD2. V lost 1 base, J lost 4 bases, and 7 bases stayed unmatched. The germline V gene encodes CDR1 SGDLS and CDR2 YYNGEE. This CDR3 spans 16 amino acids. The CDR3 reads CASSVIAGGPADTQYF. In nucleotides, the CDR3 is TGTGCCAGCAGCGTAATTGCGGGGGGGCCGGCAGATACGCAGTATTTT. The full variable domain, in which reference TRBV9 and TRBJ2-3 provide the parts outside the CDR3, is DSGVTQTPKHLITATGQRVTLRCSPRSGDLSVYWYQQSLDQGLQFLIQYYNGEERAKGNILERFSAQQFPDLHSELNLSSLELGDSALYFCASSVIAGGPADTQYFGPGTRLTVL.

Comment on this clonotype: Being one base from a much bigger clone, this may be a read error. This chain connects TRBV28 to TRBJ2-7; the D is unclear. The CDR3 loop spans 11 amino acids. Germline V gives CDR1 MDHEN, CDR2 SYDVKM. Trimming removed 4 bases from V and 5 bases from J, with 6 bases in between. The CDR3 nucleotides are TGTGCCAGCAGTTACCCCGACGAGCAGTACTTC. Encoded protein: CASSYPDEQYF.

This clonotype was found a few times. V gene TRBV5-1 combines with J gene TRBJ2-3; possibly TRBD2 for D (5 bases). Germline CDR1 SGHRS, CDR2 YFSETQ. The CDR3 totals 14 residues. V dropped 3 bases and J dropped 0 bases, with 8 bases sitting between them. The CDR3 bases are TGCGCCAGCAGCTCTAGGACTAGCACAGATACGCAGTATTTT. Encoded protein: CASSSRTSTDTQYF.

The CDR3 protein is CSVGYSGANVLTF. CDR3 in DNA: TGCAGCGTCGGGTACTCTGGGGCCAACGTCCTGACTTTC. V is TRBV29-1 and J is TRBJ2-6; unclear D gene. V gave up 6 bases and J gave up 0 bases, with 6 bases separating them. Germline V gene data show CDR1 as SQVTM and CDR2 as ANQGSEA. The CDR3 length is 13 residues.

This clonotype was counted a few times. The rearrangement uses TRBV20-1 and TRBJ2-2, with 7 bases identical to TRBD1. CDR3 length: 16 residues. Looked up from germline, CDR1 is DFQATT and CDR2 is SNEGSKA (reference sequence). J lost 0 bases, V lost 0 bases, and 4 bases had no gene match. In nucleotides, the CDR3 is TGCAGTGCTAGAGAGGTCAGGGGGACGAACACCGGGGAGCTGTTTTTT. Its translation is CSAREVRGTNTGELFF.

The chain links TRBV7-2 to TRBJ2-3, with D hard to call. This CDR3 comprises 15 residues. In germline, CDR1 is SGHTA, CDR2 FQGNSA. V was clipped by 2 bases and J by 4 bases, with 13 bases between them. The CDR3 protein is CASSLFGMSSDTQYF. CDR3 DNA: TGTGCCAGCAGCTTATTCGGCATGTCCTCAGATACGCAGTATTTT.

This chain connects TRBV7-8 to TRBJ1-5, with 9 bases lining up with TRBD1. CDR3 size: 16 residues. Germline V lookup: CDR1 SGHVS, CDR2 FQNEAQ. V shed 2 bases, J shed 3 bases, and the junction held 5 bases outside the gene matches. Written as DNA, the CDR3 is TGTGCCAGCAGCTTACGGGACAGGGTTTACAATCAGCCCCAGCATTTT. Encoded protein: CASSLRDRVYNQPQHF.

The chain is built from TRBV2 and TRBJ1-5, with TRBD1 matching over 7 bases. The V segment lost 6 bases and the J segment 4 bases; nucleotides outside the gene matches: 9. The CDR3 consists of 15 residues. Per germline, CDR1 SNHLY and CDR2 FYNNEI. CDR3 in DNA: TGTGCCAGCAGACACCGGGACAGCTGGAATCAGCCCCAGCATTTT. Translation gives CASRHRDSWNQPQHF.

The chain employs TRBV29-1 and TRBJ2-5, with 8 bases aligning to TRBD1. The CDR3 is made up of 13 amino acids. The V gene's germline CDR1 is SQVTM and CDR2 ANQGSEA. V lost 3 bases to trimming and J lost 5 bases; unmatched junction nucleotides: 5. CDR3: CSVDESGGETQYF. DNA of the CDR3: TGCAGCGTTGACGAGTCAGGGGGCGAGACCCAGTACTTC.

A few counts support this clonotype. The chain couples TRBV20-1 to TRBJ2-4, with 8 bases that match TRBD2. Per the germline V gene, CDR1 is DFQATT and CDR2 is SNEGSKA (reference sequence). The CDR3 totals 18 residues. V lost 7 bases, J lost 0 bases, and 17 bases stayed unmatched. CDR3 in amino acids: CSVASFGAGGVAKNIQYF. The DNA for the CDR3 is TGCAGTGTCGCTTCTTTTGGGGCGGGGGGCGTAGCCAAAAACATTCAGTACTTC.

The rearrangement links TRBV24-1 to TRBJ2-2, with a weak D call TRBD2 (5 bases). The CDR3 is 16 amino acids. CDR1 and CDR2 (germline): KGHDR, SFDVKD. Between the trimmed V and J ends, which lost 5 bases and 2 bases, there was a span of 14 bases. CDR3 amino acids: CATSVAQSGNTGELFF. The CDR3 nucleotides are TGTGCCACCAGTGTAGCGCAGAGCGGTAACACCGGGGAGCTGTTTTTT.

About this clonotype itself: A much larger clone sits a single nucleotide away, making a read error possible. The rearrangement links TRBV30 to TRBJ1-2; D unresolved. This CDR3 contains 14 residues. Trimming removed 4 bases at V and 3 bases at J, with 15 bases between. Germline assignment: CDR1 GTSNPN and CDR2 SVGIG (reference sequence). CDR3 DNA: TGTGCCTGGAAGCGCAGGAAGACTGACTATGGCTACACCTTC. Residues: CAWKRRKTDYGYTF.

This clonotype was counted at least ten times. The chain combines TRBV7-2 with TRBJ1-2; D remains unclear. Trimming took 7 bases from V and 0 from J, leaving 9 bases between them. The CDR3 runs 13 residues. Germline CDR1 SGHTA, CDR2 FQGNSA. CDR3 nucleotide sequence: TGTGCCAGCACCCCGAGGGCTAACTATGGCTACACCTTC. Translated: CASTPRANYGYTF.

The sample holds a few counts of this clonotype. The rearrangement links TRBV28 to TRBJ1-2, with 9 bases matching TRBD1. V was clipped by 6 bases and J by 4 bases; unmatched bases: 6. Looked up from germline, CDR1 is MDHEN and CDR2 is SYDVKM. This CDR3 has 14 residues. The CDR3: CASRTGTGPYGYTF. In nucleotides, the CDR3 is TGTGCCAGCAGAACGGGGACAGGGCCCTATGGCTACACCTTC.

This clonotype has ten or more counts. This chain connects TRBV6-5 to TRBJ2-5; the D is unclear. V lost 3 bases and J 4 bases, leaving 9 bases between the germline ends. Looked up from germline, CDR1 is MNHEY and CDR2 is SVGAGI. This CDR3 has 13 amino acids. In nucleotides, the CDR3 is TGTGCCAGCAGTTATGGGGTCGGAGAGACCCAGTACTTC. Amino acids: CASSYGVGETQYF.

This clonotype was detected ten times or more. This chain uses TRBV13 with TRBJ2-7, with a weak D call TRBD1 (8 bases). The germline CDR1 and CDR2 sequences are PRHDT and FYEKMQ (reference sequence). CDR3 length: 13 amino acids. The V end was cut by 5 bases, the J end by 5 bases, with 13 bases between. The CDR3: CASSRTGGDEQYF. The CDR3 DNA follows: TGTGCCAGCAGCCGTACAGGGGGGGACGAGCAGTACTTC.

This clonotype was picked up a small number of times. The CDR3 nucleotides read TGTGCCAGTAGTATGAATCCAGGACAGGGGGTTGACTATGGCTACACCTTC. It yields the protein CASSMNPGQGVDYGYTF. The J gene is TRBJ1-2, the V gene TRBV19, with 10 bases lining up with TRBD1. Trimming cost V 3 bases and J 3 bases; bases outside gene matches: 10. The germline V gene has CDR1 LNHDA and CDR2 SQIVND (reference sequence). CDR3 length equals 17 residues.

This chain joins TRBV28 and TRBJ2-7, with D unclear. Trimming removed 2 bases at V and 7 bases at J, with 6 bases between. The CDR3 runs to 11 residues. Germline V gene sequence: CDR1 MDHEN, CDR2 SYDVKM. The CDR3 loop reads CASSLVREQYF. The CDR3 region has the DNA TGTGCCAGCAGTTTAGTCCGGGAGCAGTACTTC. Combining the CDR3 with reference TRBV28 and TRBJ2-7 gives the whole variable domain DVKVTQSSRYLVKRTGEKVFLECVQDMDHENMFWYRQDPGLGLRLIYFSYDVKMKEKGDIPEGYSVSREKKERFSLILESASTNQTSMYLCASSLVREQYFGPGTRLTVT.

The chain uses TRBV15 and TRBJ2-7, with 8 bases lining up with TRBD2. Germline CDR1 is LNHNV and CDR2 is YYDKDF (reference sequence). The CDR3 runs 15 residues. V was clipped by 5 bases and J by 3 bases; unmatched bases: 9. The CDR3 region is CATSRGGPPIYEQYF. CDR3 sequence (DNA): TGTGCCACCAGCCGCGGGGGGCCGCCGATCTACGAGCAGTACTTC.